This T cell receptor (beta chain) was identified in a study of shared clonotypes between healthy human individuals. Study-wide results and caveats: Although depth was large, rarefaction showed that sequencing of the sorted subsets was incomplete. Sample collection involved blood only; tissue repertoires are likely different. Approximately 5% was the fraction of naive CD4 clonotypes found shared across a few donors.

With regard to this clone: Antigen specificity is unknown.

Naive CD8 populations comprised CD45RO-negative cells positively selected for CCR7, excluding terminally differentiated effector memory CD45RA+ cells. All the donors were Caucasian adults who lived in Nashville, Tennessee. Generated by immunoSEQ multiplex PCR, the TCRdb table keeps only in-frame clones and is missing some. The table includes 760,000 or so clones, roughly 96% detected once. The CDR3 spans 16 residues. Trimming shortened V by 7 bases and J by 4 bases, and 21 bases separated the two germline ends. Germline V gene lookup returns CDR1 SEHNR and CDR2 FQNEAQ (reference sequence). The clonotype comes from a man younger than 45 in good health. The chain carries TRBV7-9 and TRBJ2-3, with D perhaps TRBD2 (5 bases). Input material: naive CD8+ T cells sorted from blood. The CDR3: CASTMRRTPTPDTQYF. The CDR3 nucleotides read TGTGCCAGCACCATGCGGAGGACTCCAACCCCAGATACGCAGTATTTT.